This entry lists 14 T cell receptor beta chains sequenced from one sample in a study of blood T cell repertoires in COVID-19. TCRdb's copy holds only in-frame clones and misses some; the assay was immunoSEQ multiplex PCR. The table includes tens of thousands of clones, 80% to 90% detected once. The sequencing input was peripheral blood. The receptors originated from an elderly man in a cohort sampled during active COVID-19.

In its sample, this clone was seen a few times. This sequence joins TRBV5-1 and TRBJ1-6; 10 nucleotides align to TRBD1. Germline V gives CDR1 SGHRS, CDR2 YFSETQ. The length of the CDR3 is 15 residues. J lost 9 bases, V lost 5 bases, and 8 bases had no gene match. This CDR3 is CASRTADRGPSPLHF. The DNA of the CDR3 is TGCGCCAGCAGAACCGCCGACAGGGGGCCTTCACCCCTCCACTTT.

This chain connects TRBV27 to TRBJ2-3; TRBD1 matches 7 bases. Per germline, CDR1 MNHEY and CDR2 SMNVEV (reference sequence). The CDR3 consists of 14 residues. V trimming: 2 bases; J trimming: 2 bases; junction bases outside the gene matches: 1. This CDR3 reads CASSLDRDTDTQYF. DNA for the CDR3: TGTGCCAGCAGTTTAGACAGGGACACAGATACGCAGTATTTT.

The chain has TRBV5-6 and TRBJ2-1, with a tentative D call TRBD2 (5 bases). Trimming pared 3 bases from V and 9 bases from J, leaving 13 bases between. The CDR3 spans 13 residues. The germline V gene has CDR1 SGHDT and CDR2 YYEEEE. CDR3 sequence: CASSWETGSEQFF. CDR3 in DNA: TGTGCCAGCAGCTGGGAGACTGGTAGTGAGCAGTTCTTC.

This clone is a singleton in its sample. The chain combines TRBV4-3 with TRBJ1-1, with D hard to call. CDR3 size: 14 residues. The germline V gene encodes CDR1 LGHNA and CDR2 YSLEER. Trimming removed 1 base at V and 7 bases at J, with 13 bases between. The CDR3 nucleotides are TGCGCCAGCAGCCAAGGACTAAGGGTTGGTGAAGCTTTCTTT. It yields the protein CASSQGLRVGEAFF.

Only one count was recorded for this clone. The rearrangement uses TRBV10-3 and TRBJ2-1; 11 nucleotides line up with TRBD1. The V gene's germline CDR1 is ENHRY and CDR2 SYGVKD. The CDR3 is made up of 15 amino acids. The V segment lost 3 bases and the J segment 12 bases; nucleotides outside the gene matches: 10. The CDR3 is CAISDLGGQGEGQFF. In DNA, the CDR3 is TGTGCCATCAGTGACCTGGGGGGACAGGGGGAAGGGCAGTTCTTC.

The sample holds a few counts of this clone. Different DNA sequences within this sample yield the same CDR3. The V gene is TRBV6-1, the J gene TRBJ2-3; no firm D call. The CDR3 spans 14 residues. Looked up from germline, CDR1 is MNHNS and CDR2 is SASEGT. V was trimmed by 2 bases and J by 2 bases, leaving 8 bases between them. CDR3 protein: CASSELLSTDTQYF. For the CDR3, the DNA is TGTGCCAGCAGTGAACTACTGTCCACAGATACGCAGTATTTT.

The CDR3 DNA reads TGTGCCAGCAGCTTGGCGGAGGGCCCGTCTAGCACAGATACGCAGTATTTT. Its translation: CASSLAEGPSSTDTQYF. The rearrangement uses TRBV5-6 and TRBJ2-3, with D maybe TRBD2 (6 bases). Per germline, CDR1 SGHDT and CDR2 YYEEEE. V lost 0 bases to trimming and J lost 0 bases, with 14 bases between them. This CDR3 region has 17 residues.

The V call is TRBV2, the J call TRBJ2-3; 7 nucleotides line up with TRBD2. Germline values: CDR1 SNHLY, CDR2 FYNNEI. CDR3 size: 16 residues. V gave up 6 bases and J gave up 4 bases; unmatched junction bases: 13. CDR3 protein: CASRPRLAHTADTQYF. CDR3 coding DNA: TGTGCCAGCAGACCCAGACTAGCCCACACGGCAGATACGCAGTATTTT.

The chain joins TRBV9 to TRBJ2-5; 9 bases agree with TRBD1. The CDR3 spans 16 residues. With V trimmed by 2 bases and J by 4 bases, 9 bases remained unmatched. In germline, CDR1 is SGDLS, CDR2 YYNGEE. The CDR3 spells CASSVIGGQGRETQYF. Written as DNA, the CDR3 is TGTGCCAGCAGCGTCATAGGGGGACAGGGTCGAGAGACCCAGTACTTC.

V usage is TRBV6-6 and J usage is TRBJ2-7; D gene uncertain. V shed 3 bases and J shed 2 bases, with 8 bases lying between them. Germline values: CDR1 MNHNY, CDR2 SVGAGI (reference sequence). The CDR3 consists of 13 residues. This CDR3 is CASSYGQPYEQYV. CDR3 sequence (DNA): TGTGCCAGCAGTTATGGGCAGCCCTACGAGCAGTACGTC.

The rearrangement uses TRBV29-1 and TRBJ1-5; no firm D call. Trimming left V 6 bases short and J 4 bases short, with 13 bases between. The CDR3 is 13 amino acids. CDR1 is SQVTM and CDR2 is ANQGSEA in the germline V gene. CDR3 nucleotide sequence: TGCAGCGTGGCGGTAGGTCGTAATCAGCCCCAGCATTTT. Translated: CSVAVGRNQPQHF.

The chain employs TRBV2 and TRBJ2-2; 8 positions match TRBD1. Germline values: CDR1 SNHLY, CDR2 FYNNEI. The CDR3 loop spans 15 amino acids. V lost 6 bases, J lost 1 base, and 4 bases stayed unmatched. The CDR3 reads CASRIGQGNTGELFF. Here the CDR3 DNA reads TGTGCCAGCAGAATAGGACAGGGGAACACCGGGGAGCTGTTTTTT.

CDR3 region: CASSQTGFSYNEQFF. CDR3 nucleotide sequence: TGTGCCAGCAGTCAGACAGGGTTCTCCTACAATGAGCAGTTCTTC. This chain uses TRBV6-5 with TRBJ2-1; 7 bases align to TRBD1. The V and J ends lost 5 bases and 0 bases, in that order; junction bases with no gene match: 4. Germline assignment: CDR1 MNHEY and CDR2 SVGAGI. This CDR3 has 15 amino acids.

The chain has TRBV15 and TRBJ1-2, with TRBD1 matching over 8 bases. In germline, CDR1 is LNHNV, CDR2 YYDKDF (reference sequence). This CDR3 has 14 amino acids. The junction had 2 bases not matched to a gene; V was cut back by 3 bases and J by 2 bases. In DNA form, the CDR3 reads TGTGCCACCAGCAGTACAGGGGGGAACTATGGCTACACCTTC. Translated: CATSSTGGNYGYTF.